Below are 21 T cell receptor beta chains sequenced from a single sample in a study of T cells in pancreatic ductal adenocarcinoma (dated by TCRdb to the late 2010s). The pancreatic ductal adenocarcinoma patients who were selected had gone through surgery without receiving any neoadjuvant therapy. Receptor amplification or capture employed the immunoSEQ multiplex PCR assay. The table comes from immuneACCESS by way of TCRdb, which keeps in-frame sequences with V and J called. Part of the clones is missing from these tables; in studies checked, under half for an unresolved V gene and the rest for unknown reasons. The sample table holds 31,000 or so clones, of which more than 90% were seen once. The top ten clonotypes cover roughly 2% of the sample. Specimen: PBMCs. These receptors originate from a human donor with pancreatic ductal adenocarcinoma.

The chain links TRBV5-1 to TRBJ2-7; 7 bases agree with TRBD1. Germline loops: CDR1 SGHRS, CDR2 YFSETQ. Unmatched junction bases numbered 7, after V lost 5 bases and J lost 2 bases. There are 14 residues in the CDR3. The CDR3 nucleotides are TGCGCCAGCAGAGTACAGGGGAGTCCCTACGAGCAGTACTTC. Translated, it gives CASRVQGSPYEQYF.

This chain joins TRBV5-4 and TRBJ1-1, with a possible D match to TRBD1 (5 bases). Looked up from germline, CDR1 is SGHNT and CDR2 is YYREEE (reference sequence). The CDR3 contains 15 residues. The V and J ends lost 0 bases and 2 bases respectively, with 11 bases between them. CDR3 DNA: TGTGCCAGCAGCTTGGCCCAAGACAGAAACACTGAAGCTTTCTTT. Translated: CASSLAQDRNTEAFF.

The table lists this clone with a count of one. This sequence joins TRBV4-2 and TRBJ2-5; D may correspond to TRBD1 or TRBD2 (5 bases each). Between the trimmed V and J ends, which lost 5 bases and 1 base, there was a span of 11 bases. This CDR3 spans 14 amino acids. CDR1 and CDR2 from the germline V gene are LGHNA and YNFKEQ. CDR3 sequence: CASSFRGFQETQYF. The CDR3 region has the DNA TGTGCCAGCAGCTTCCGGGGCTTCCAAGAGACCCAGTACTTC.

The chain couples TRBV11-3 to TRBJ2-7; D may be TRBD1 (5 bases). The CDR3 consists of 12 residues. With 4 bases removed from V and 4 bases from J, the gap between germline ends came to 8 bases. Germline V gives CDR1 SGHNT, CDR2 YENEEA. The CDR3 is CASSYTGYEQYF. The CDR3 region has the DNA TGTGCCAGCAGCTACACAGGTTACGAGCAGTACTTC.

This chain uses TRBV27 with TRBJ2-1, with 9 bases that match TRBD2. This CDR3 is 16 amino acids long. Germline CDR1 MNHEY, CDR2 SMNVEV (reference sequence). Trimming removed 2 bases from V and 5 bases from J; junction bases left unmatched: 7. CDR3 nucleotide sequence: TGTGCCAGCAGTTTACTAGCGGGATTATTTGACAATGAGCAGTTCTTC. Protein product: CASSLLAGLFDNEQFF.

This chain joins TRBV9 and TRBJ1-4; TRBD1 matches 10 bases. Germline CDR1 reads SGDLS; CDR2 reads YYNGEE. V shed 3 bases, J shed 6 bases, and the junction held 11 bases outside the gene matches. The CDR3 is 17 residues long. The CDR3 region has the DNA TGTGCCAGCAGCGCCCGCGGGGGGACAGGGGCATATGAAAAACTGTTTTTT. Protein product: CASSARGGTGAYEKLFF.

J is TRBJ2-7 and V is TRBV18; D is possibly TRBD1 (5 bases). This CDR3 is built from 15 residues. Per the germline V gene, CDR1 is KGHSH and CDR2 is LQKENI. V was trimmed by 2 bases and J by 5 bases, leaving 16 bases between them. CDR3 sequence (DNA): TGTGCCAGCTCACCAAGGACACCTTTAGGGGACGAGCAGTACTTC. It specifies CASSPRTPLGDEQYF.

The chain links TRBV5-6 to TRBJ1-2, with a weak D call TRBD1 (6 bases). CDR3 size: 16 residues. The germline V and J ends were trimmed by 4 bases and 4 bases, with 20 bases remaining between them. The germline CDR1 and CDR2 sequences are SGHDT and YYEEEE. The CDR3 sequence is CASSQIVTGYGYGYTF. The CDR3 nucleotides are TGTGCCAGCAGCCAGATCGTTACAGGGTACGGCTATGGCTACACCTTC.

The DNA for the CDR3 is TGTGCCACCAGGCCCGGGACTAGCCCCTACGAGCAGTACTTC. Protein sequence: CATRPGTSPYEQYF. The chain has TRBV15 and TRBJ2-7, with 9 bases fitting TRBD2. V lost 6 bases, J lost 2 bases, and 5 bases stayed unmatched. Germline V CDR1 and CDR2: LNHNV, YYDKDF (reference sequence). The CDR3 sequence is 14 residues long.

J is TRBJ2-7 and V is TRBV7-2; D not certain. In germline, CDR1 is SGHTA, CDR2 FQGNSA. With 3 bases removed from V and 0 bases from J, the gap between germline ends came to 12 bases. The CDR3 covers 15 residues. CDR3 amino acids: CASSFFLGDSYEQYF. The CDR3 region has the DNA TGTGCCAGCAGCTTTTTCCTAGGCGACTCCTACGAGCAGTACTTC.

Of note for this clone: Germline and junction disagree at one end, which may indicate a read error. Other DNA sequences in this specimen translate into the identical CDR3. The V call is TRBV4-3, the J call TRBJ2-1; 14 bases line up with TRBD2. CDR1 is LGHNA and CDR2 is YSLEER in the germline V gene. The CDR3 is 15 amino acids. CDR3 region: CASSQTSGRAHEQFF. The CDR3, as DNA: TGCGCTAGCAGCCAGACTAGCGGGAGGGCCCATGAGCAGTTCTTC.

The chain employs TRBV29-1 and TRBJ1-1, with 7 bases aligning to TRBD1. CDR1 SQVTM and CDR2 ANQGSEA come from the germline V gene. V was pared by 7 bases and J by 1 base, with 9 bases of the junction left unmatched. This CDR3 contains 14 residues. The CDR3 protein is CSAGPRTGNTEAFF. The CDR3, as DNA: TGCAGCGCCGGGCCGCGGACAGGGAACACTGAAGCTTTCTTT.

This chain joins TRBV19 and TRBJ1-2, with 7 positions matching TRBD1. The CDR3 is 17 residues long. The J segment lost 4 bases and the V segment lost 2 bases, leaving 13 bases of the junction unmatched. Per germline, CDR1 LNHDA and CDR2 SQIVND (reference sequence). The CDR3 reads CASSIQHSGTGVYGYTF. The CDR3 DNA sequence: TGTGCCAGTAGTATACAGCATTCCGGCACAGGGGTCTATGGCTACACCTTC.

This clone was observed a single time. This CDR3 is CASSQGDRGLIGYEQYF. For the CDR3, the DNA is TGCGCCAGCAGCCAAGGGGACAGGGGGTTAATCGGCTACGAGCAGTACTTC. The genes are TRBV4-1 and TRBJ2-7; 11 nucleotides agree with TRBD1. With 1 base clipped from V and 3 bases from J, the junction kept 8 bases outside the gene matches. The CDR3 is 17 amino acids. Germline assignment: CDR1 MGHRA and CDR2 YSYEKL.

This chain links TRBV9 with TRBJ2-1, with 13 bases matching TRBD2. Trimming cost V 3 bases and J 8 bases; bases outside gene matches: 5. Germline V CDR1 and CDR2: SGDLS, YYNGEE. The CDR3 spans 15 residues. CDR3 nucleotides: TGTGCCAGCAGCGACGGGACTAGCGGGATCCATGAGCAGTTCTTC. Protein sequence: CASSDGTSGIHEQFF.

This clone was seen just once. The V and J genes are TRBV4-1 and TRBJ1-1, with D possibly TRBD1 on 5 matching bases. Trimming left V 4 bases short and J 0 bases short, with 27 bases between. The CDR3 loop spans 20 amino acids. CDR1 MGHRA and CDR2 YSYEKL come from the germline V gene. The CDR3 region is CASSPAGGFSDRSMNTEAFF. The CDR3 nucleotides read TGCGCCAGCAGCCCCGCGGGGGGTTTCTCTGACCGATCGATGAACACTGAAGCTTTCTTT.

The V gene is TRBV2, the J gene TRBJ2-1, with 8 nucleotides matching TRBD2. Losses at the gene ends were 4 bases for V and 6 bases for J; bases not matched to a gene: 8. CDR3 length: 15 amino acids. Germline CDR1 and CDR2: SNHLY and FYNNEI. This CDR3 is CASSVYGGGFNEQFF. CDR3 DNA: TGTGCCAGCAGTGTATACGGGGGGGGGTTCAATGAGCAGTTCTTC.

The V gene is TRBV7-2, the J gene TRBJ2-2; D gene uncertain. Germline V gene lookup returns CDR1 SGHTA and CDR2 FQGNSA. The CDR3 spans 13 residues. Trimming removed 7 bases from V and 2 bases from J, with 8 bases in between. The DNA for the CDR3 is TGTGCCAGCAACTCCCCTAACACCGGGGAGCTGTTTTTT. Protein product: CASNSPNTGELFF.

This chain connects TRBV5-6 to TRBJ2-4; 7 nucleotides agree with TRBD2. The V gene's germline CDR1 is SGHDT and CDR2 YYEEEE. Trimming at V came to 1 base and at J to 7 bases, leaving 8 bases not matched to a gene. The CDR3 totals 15 residues. Written as DNA, the CDR3 is TGTGCCAGCAGCTTGCTCAAGGTGGGGGGGAACATTCAGTACTTC. Translation gives CASSLLKVGGNIQYF.

This chain uses TRBV7-3 with TRBJ2-5; 14 bases agree with TRBD2. Germline assignment: CDR1 SGHTA and CDR2 FQGTGA. The CDR3 covers 19 residues. Trimming removed 1 base from V and 5 bases from J; junction bases left unmatched: 12. The CDR3 DNA is TGTGCCAGCAGCTTAAAGGGGCCCGGGACTAGCGGGAGAGCGGAGACCCAGTACTTC. It is translated as CASSLKGPGTSGRAETQYF.

The gene calls are TRBV11-2 and TRBJ2-5, with D possibly being TRBD1 (7 bases). Trimming pared 5 bases from V and 1 base from J, leaving 14 bases between. CDR1 SGHAT and CDR2 FQNNGV come from the germline V gene. The CDR3 totals 15 residues. CDR3 region: CASSPNRGLQETQYF. In DNA, the CDR3 is TGTGCCAGCAGCCCAAACAGGGGACTCCAAGAGACCCAGTACTTC.